Listed here are 18 T cell receptor beta chains from one sample, sequenced in a study of blood T cell repertoires in COVID-19. Measured with immunoSEQ multiplex PCR; TCRdb has only the in-frame clones, and not every one. The profile covers a few hundred thousand clones, with around 88% appearing a single time and 1.5% to 2% taken by the ten largest. The sequenced sample was peripheral blood. All receptors derive from a woman between 25 and 40 years old with COVID-19, enrolled during active disease.

J is TRBJ2-5 and V is TRBV3-1 (or the pseudogene TRBV3-2), with D unclear. With 4 bases removed from V and 3 bases from J, the gap between germline ends came to 3 bases. This CDR3 region has 11 residues. Germline CDR1 LGHDT, CDR2 YNNKEL (reference sequence). The CDR3 is CASSLEETQYF. The CDR3 region has the DNA TGTGCCAGCAGCCTCGAAGAGACCCAGTACTTC.

The chain couples TRBV6-1 to TRBJ1-5; TRBD1 matches at 9 bases. The ends lost 8 bases at V and 5 bases at J; junction bases unmatched: 7. Germline values: CDR1 MNHNS, CDR2 SASEGT. The CDR3 length is 14 residues. CDR3 sequence: CASGYRGQDQPQHF. The DNA of the CDR3 is TGTGCCAGCGGATACAGGGGGCAGGATCAGCCCCAGCATTTT.

The chain couples TRBV11-3 to TRBJ1-6; D call uncertain. V gave up 4 bases and J gave up 8 bases, with 9 bases separating them. Germline CDR1 is SGHNT and CDR2 is YENEEA. The CDR3 runs to 13 residues. CDR3 in DNA: TGTGCCAGCAGCTCTGAGCAGGATTCACCCCTCCACTTT. Translated: CASSSEQDSPLHF. Complete variable domain (other parts from reference TRBV11-3 and TRBJ1-6): EAGVVQSPRYKIIEKKQPVAFWCNPISGHNTLYWYLQNLGQGPELLIRYENEEAVDDSQLPKDRFSAERLKGVDSTLKIQPAELGDSAVYLCASSSEQDSPLHFGNGTRLTVT.

As DNA, the CDR3 is TGTGCCAGCAGTTTAACACAGGTATCCTACAATGAGCAGTTCTTC. It yields the protein CASSLTQVSYNEQFF. The chain is built from TRBV27 and TRBJ2-1, with D possibly TRBD1 on 5 matching bases. This CDR3 spans 15 amino acids. Germline V gene sequence: CDR1 MNHEY, CDR2 SMNVEV (reference sequence). With 2 bases removed from V and 1 base from J, the gap between germline ends came to 9 bases.

V and J are TRBV19 and TRBJ1-2; tentatively, D is TRBD1 (6 bases). V shed 7 bases and J shed 6 bases, with 9 bases lying between them. CDR1 and CDR2 from the germline V gene are LNHDA and SQIVND (reference sequence). This CDR3 comprises 11 residues. For the CDR3, the DNA is TGTGCCAGTACAGGGGATAATGGCTACACCTTC. This gives the protein CASTGDNGYTF.

The J gene is TRBJ1-2, the V gene TRBV19, with TRBD1 identical over 8 bases. J was trimmed by 4 bases and V by 1 base; bases with no gene match: 5. Looked up from germline, CDR1 is LNHDA and CDR2 is SQIVND (reference sequence). The CDR3 consists of 15 residues. CDR3 bases: TGTGCCAGTAGTATAGGACGGACAGGGTTCTATGGCTACACCTTC. Translating gives CASSIGRTGFYGYTF.

The chain has TRBV11-1 and TRBJ1-1; no reliable D call. The germline V gene encodes CDR1 SGHAT and CDR2 FQDESV (reference sequence). This CDR3 has 12 residues. Trimming removed 1 base at V and 9 bases at J, with 9 bases between. CDR3 amino acids: CASSLVRRKAFF. The CDR3 region has the DNA TGTGCCAGCAGCTTAGTTCGGAGGAAAGCTTTCTTT.

V gene TRBV7-8 combines with J gene TRBJ1-6; 9 bases align to TRBD1. CDR3 length equals 15 residues. V shed 4 bases and J 7 bases; nucleotides not matched to a gene: 5. Looked up from germline, CDR1 is SGHVS and CDR2 is FQNEAQ. As DNA, the CDR3 is TGTGCCAGCAGCTCGTCCGGGACAGGGAATTCACCCCTCCACTTT. It yields the protein CASSSSGTGNSPLHF.

The rearrangement links TRBV6-5 to TRBJ1-2, with 7 nucleotides matching TRBD1. There are 15 residues in the CDR3. Germline V gene lookup returns CDR1 MNHEY and CDR2 SVGAGI. V dropped 6 bases and J dropped 13; count of bases not matched to a gene: 20. For the CDR3, the DNA is TGTGCCAGCAGACCTTCGGGACAGAGCCTTATAAGTTTCACCTTC. This encodes CASRPSGQSLISFTF.

V and J are TRBV5-6 and TRBJ2-4; D might be TRBD1 (5 bases). CDR1 and CDR2 (germline): SGHDT, YYEEEE. Trimming pared 3 bases from V and 4 bases from J, leaving 11 bases between. The CDR3 is made up of 14 amino acids. As DNA, the CDR3 is TGTGCCAGCAGCTGGGGCGCAGGGAAAAACATTCAGTACTTC. Protein sequence: CASSWGAGKNIQYF.

The chain uses TRBV5-8 and TRBJ1-6, with TRBD1 matching over 7 bases. Losses at the gene ends were 4 bases for V and 8 bases for J; bases not matched to a gene: 6. The germline V gene encodes CDR1 SGHTS and CDR2 YDEGEE. The CDR3 extends over 14 amino acids. The CDR3 DNA follows: TGTGCCAGCAGCGTGGGACAGCCGTATTCACCCCTCCACTTT. Protein product: CASSVGQPYSPLHF.

The V call is TRBV18, the J call TRBJ1-5; D is perhaps TRBD1 (6 bases). Deletions cut 1 base from V and 6 bases from J, with 19 bases between. CDR1 is KGHSH and CDR2 is LQKENI in the germline V gene. The CDR3 sequence is 17 residues long. The CDR3 DNA is TGTGCCAGCTCACCACAGGCTGGGAACAGGGCCGGTCAGCCCCAGCATTTT. Its protein product is CASSPQAGNRAGQPQHF.

In this sample, this clone turned up once. The chain carries TRBV25-1 and TRBJ1-2; 9 nucleotides line up with TRBD1. Germline V CDR1 and CDR2: MGHDK, SYGVNS. The V gene end was trimmed by 4 bases and the J gene end by 5 bases; junction bases not matched to a gene: 11. The CDR3 totals 16 residues. The chain's CDR3 is CASSGRRDRDGYGYTF. The CDR3 region has the DNA TGTGCCAGCAGTGGACGCCGGGACAGGGATGGTTATGGCTACACCTTC.

The chain combines TRBV4-2 with TRBJ2-1; 11 bases are a match to TRBD1. From germline, CDR1 is LGHNA and CDR2 YNFKEQ. Losses at the gene ends were 0 bases for V and 6 bases for J; bases not matched to a gene: 4. The CDR3 loop spans 16 amino acids. The CDR3 reads CASSQDGGTGGNEQFF. DNA of the CDR3: TGTGCCAGCAGCCAAGATGGGGGGACAGGGGGCAATGAGCAGTTCTTC.

V usage is TRBV7-2 and J usage is TRBJ1-2; a possible D gene is TRBD1 (6 bases). Per the germline V gene, CDR1 is SGHTA and CDR2 is FQGNSA. V lost 5 bases and J 2 bases, leaving 15 bases between the germline ends. There are 15 residues in the CDR3. CDR3 amino acids: CASSGYTGTNYGYTF. CDR3 DNA sequence: TGTGCCAGCAGCGGTTACACCGGGACAAACTATGGCTACACCTTC.

The V and J genes are TRBV30 and TRBJ1-3; no clear D gene. The CDR3 runs to 13 residues. Per the germline V gene, CDR1 is GTSNPN and CDR2 is SVGIG (reference sequence). V shed 7 bases and J shed 8 bases, with 18 bases lying between them. The CDR3 sequence is CASTATSLYTIYF. The CDR3 bases are TGTGCCTCCACCGCCACGTCACTCTACACCATATATTTT.

The chain combines TRBV11-3 with TRBJ2-7; 8 bases are shared with TRBD2. In germline, CDR1 is SGHNT, CDR2 YENEEA. J was trimmed by 7 bases and V by 4 bases; bases with no gene match: 9. This CDR3 is 14 amino acids long. The DNA of the CDR3 is TGTGCCAGCAGCTCCCTCCGGGGGGGGCAGGAGCAGTACTTC. Translated: CASSSLRGGQEQYF.

This chain's CDR3 is CASSLPGGANGYTF. The CDR3 DNA reads TGTGCCAGCAGTCTACCAGGGGGCGCAAATGGCTACACCTTC. V is TRBV6-2 or TRBV6-3 and J is TRBJ1-2; TRBD1 matches 8 bases. Germline CDR1 and CDR2: MNHEY and SVGEGT. J gave up 6 bases and V 5 bases, and 8 bases lay outside the gene matches. CDR3 length equals 14 residues.